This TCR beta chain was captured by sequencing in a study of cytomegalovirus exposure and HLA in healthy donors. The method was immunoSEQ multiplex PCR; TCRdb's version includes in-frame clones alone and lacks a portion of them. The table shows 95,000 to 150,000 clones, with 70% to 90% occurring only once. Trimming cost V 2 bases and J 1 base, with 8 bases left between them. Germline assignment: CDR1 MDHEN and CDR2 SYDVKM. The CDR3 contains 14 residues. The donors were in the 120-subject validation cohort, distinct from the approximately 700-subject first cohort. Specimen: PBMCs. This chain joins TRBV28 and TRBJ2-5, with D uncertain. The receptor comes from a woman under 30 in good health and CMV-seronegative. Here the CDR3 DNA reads TGTGCCAGCAGTTTACGGTCCGCCCAAGAGACCCAGTACTTC. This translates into CASSLRSAQETQYF.